A single sample is the source of the 10 T cell receptor beta chains below, sequenced in a study of CD8 T cells in ankylosing spondylitis. One entry per CDR3 protein results from TCRdb running MiXCR on the 5' RACE reads. The sample has about 240,000 distinct CDR3 sequences, about 10% seen once; the top ten hold 2.6%. The sample was blood, either unsorted or a sorted T cell fraction (not recorded which). The receptors stem from a male donor with ankylosing spondylitis or in good health (not recorded which).

A few counts support this clonotype. The gene calls are TRBV18 and TRBJ1-1; no clear D. The CDR3 consists of 14 residues. The germline V gene encodes CDR1 KGHSH and CDR2 LQKENI. Deletions cut 3 bases from V and 1 base from J, with 9 bases between. CDR3 residues: CASSPAGPNTEAFF. CDR3 DNA: TGTGCCAGCTCACCCGCGGGCCCGAACACTGAAGCTTTCTTT.

This clonotype was picked up many times. CDR3 sequence (DNA): TGCGCCAGCAGCCTAGCGGGGGCGGAGACCCAGTACTTC. Its protein is CASSLAGAETQYF. The chain has TRBV4-1 and TRBJ2-5; TRBD2 matches 9 bases. The CDR3 sequence is 13 residues long. The germline gives CDR1 MGHRA, CDR2 YSYEKL. The trim removed 4 bases at V and 5 bases at J, leaving 2 bases unmatched.

Only a few counts were recorded for this clonotype. The J gene is TRBJ1-2, the V gene TRBV4-1; D unresolved. CDR1 and CDR2 from the germline V gene are MGHRA and YSYEKL. The length of the CDR3 is 12 residues. With 7 bases removed from V and 8 bases from J, the gap between germline ends came to 14 bases. This chain's CDR3 is CASIIRCRGYTF. The CDR3 DNA follows: TGCGCCAGCATCATCCGTTGCCGGGGCTACACCTTC.

This clonotype was seen only a few times. The CDR3 region is CASSQEPVKGGYEQYF. The DNA for the CDR3 is TGCGCCAGCAGCCAAGAACCGGTTAAAGGGGGCTACGAGCAGTACTTC. The chain links TRBV4-1 to TRBJ2-7, with D possibly matching TRBD1 (6 bases). CDR1 is MGHRA and CDR2 is YSYEKL in the germline V gene. V lost 0 bases to trimming and J lost 3 bases, with 15 bases between them. The CDR3 is made up of 16 amino acids.

V is TRBV15 and J is TRBJ2-1; 9 bases are a match to TRBD2. V was pared by 3 bases and J by 4 bases, with 7 bases of the junction left unmatched. CDR1 is LNHNV and CDR2 is YYDKDF in the germline V gene (reference sequence). This CDR3 has 16 amino acids. The CDR3 here is CATSRRASGVYNEQFF. The DNA of the CDR3 is TGTGCCACCAGCAGGAGGGCTAGCGGGGTATACAATGAGCAGTTCTTC.

This clonotype was recorded at least ten times. The rearrangement joins TRBV11-1 to TRBJ2-1, with D maybe TRBD2 (6 bases). Germline loops: CDR1 SGHAT, CDR2 FQDESV (reference sequence). The CDR3 totals 15 residues. Trimming stripped 1 base from V and 7 bases from J, with 14 bases between. The CDR3 DNA reads TGTGCCAGCAGCTTAGGCGGGATTCCCCCAAATGAGCAGTTCTTC. Protein sequence: CASSLGGIPPNEQFF.

This clonotype was seen ten or more times. DNA for the CDR3: TGTGCCAGCAGTCCTAACAGGGGCAACCACTACGAGCAGTACTTC. As protein: CASSPNRGNHYEQYF. The genes are TRBV7-6 and TRBJ2-7; 7 nucleotides align to TRBD1. The V gene's germline CDR1 is SGHVS and CDR2 FNYEAQ. This CDR3 has 15 residues. V trimming: 6 bases; J trimming: 3 bases; junction bases outside the gene matches: 11.

This clonotype was seen many times. The CDR3 bases are TGTGCCAGCAGCTCGGTGGGGAGGGATGAGACCCAGTACTTC. Its protein product is CASSSVGRDETQYF. This rearrangement joins TRBV5-6 to TRBJ2-5; TRBD2 agrees at 7 bases. With V trimmed by 3 bases and J by 5 bases, 7 bases remained unmatched. Germline lookup yields CDR1 SGHDT and CDR2 YYEEEE. The CDR3 has 14 residues.

In its sample, this clonotype was seen many times. This rearrangement joins TRBV5-1 to TRBJ2-5; 8 bases align to TRBD2. Trimming removed 7 bases from V and 2 bases from J; junction bases left unmatched: 7. The CDR3 sequence is 14 residues long. Germline V gene lookup returns CDR1 SGHRS and CDR2 YFSETQ. CDR3 coding DNA: TGCGCCAGCGAGGTCGGGAGGGGTCAAGAGACCCAGTACTTC. This codes for CASEVGRGQETQYF.

The chain employs TRBV7-2 and TRBJ2-3; possibly TRBD2 for D (6 bases). Germline assignment: CDR1 SGHTA and CDR2 FQGNSA. This CDR3 is 13 amino acids long. V was shortened by 0 bases and J by 8 bases, with 9 bases between the two germline ends. The CDR3 coding sequence is TGTGCCAGCAGCTTAGCGGGTAGCGGTACGCAGTATTTT. Translation gives CASSLAGSGTQYF. The variable domain in full, completed from reference TRBV7-2 and TRBJ2-3, reads GAGVSQSPSNKVTEKGKDVELRCDPISGHTALYWYRQSLGQGLEFLIYFQGNSAPDKSGLPSDRFSAERTGGSVSTLTIQRTQQEDSAVYLCASSLAGSGTQYFGPGTRLTVL.